These 5 T cell receptor beta chains were sequenced from one sample in a study of CD8 T cells in Susac syndrome (dated by TCRdb to about 2019). Library construction relied on the immunoSEQ multiplex PCR assay. RNA was extracted using the RNeasy kit, and roughly 0.5 to 1 microgram was reverse transcribed with random hexamers. The raw public reads went through TCRdb reprocessing: fastp at Q25, MiXCR clone calling, in-frame beta chains kept. One record per CDR3 amino acid sequence lists the most common genes and DNA. This sample has approximately 190,000 distinct CDR3 sequences in its table, and 85% to 95% of those were observed once. Around 0.1% of the sample belongs to the ten largest clones. Sequencing input: CD4+ T cells from PBMCs. These receptors all come from a human donor in good health.

The chain is built from TRBV6-6 and TRBJ1-3; D remains unclear. The CDR3 spans 12 residues. Germline loops: CDR1 MNHNY, CDR2 SVGAGI (reference sequence). The V end lost 11 bases, the J end lost 13 bases, and 21 bases lay between the germline ends. DNA of the CDR3: TGTGCCTCTACGAGTAATCCCCGGCGGATATATTTT. Its protein product is CASTSNPRRIYF.

The CDR3 protein is CSVEVGTGRTEAFF. The CDR3 nucleotides are TGCAGCGTTGAAGTAGGGACGGGGAGGACTGAAGCTTTCTTT. The gene calls are TRBV29-1 and TRBJ1-1, with D perhaps TRBD1 (5 bases). CDR3 length: 14 residues. Germline V gene lookup returns CDR1 SQVTM and CDR2 ANQGSEA. Trimming took 1 base from V and 5 from J, leaving 14 bases between them.

The chain carries TRBV20-1 and TRBJ1-5; the D gene is possibly TRBD1 (5 bases). V lost 6 bases, J lost 3 bases, and 12 bases lay in between. Germline CDR1 is DFQATT and CDR2 is SNEGSKA (reference sequence). The CDR3 sequence is 13 residues long. CDR3 bases: TGCAGTGCCGGGACCGCGTCCAATCAGCCCCAGCATTTT. It encodes CSAGTASNQPQHF.

This chain connects TRBV3-1 to TRBJ1-6; no clear D. In germline, CDR1 is LGHDT, CDR2 YNNKEL (reference sequence). V was shortened by 9 bases and J by 6 bases, with 18 bases between the two germline ends. The CDR3 extends over 15 amino acids. The chain's CDR3 is CASAAERMGNSPLHF. In DNA form, the CDR3 reads TGTGCCAGTGCCGCAGAGCGAATGGGTAATTCACCCCTCCACTTT.

This chain connects TRBV7-9 to TRBJ2-5; no firm D call. The CDR3 runs 13 residues. Trimming took 6 bases from V and 5 from J, leaving 13 bases between them. Germline V gene sequence: CDR1 SEHNR, CDR2 FQNEAQ (reference sequence). The CDR3 protein is CASSQEGLETQYF. Written as DNA, the CDR3 is TGTGCCAGCAGTCAAGAAGGTCTGGAGACCCAGTACTTC.